A single sample gave rise to the 11 T cell receptor beta chains below, sequenced in a study of response to subunit inactivated influenza vaccine. TCRdb reprocessed the RT-PCR reads with MiXCR, giving one entry per CDR3 protein. In the table there are 170,000 or so distinct CDR3 sequences, about 10% of which are singletons. The source was CD8+ T cells sorted from PBMCs, collected around 25 months after vaccination. The source of these receptors is a man aged 45 to 70 who received an inactivated influenza vaccine.

This clonotype was found a few times. In DNA, the CDR3 is TGTGCCAGCAGGGCGGGGTTTGAGCAGTTCTTC. This sequence encodes CASRAGFEQFF. The V and J genes are TRBV27 and TRBJ2-1; D perhaps matches TRBD2 (6 bases). The CDR3 consists of 11 residues. Trimming cost V 6 bases and J 9 bases, with 9 bases left between them. Germline CDR1 is MNHEY and CDR2 is SMNVEV (reference sequence).

This clonotype was seen ten or more times. V usage is TRBV29-1 and J usage is TRBJ1-2; tentative D call: TRBD1 (5 bases). The germline V and J ends were trimmed by 1 base and 7 bases, with 16 bases remaining between them. The CDR3 extends over 14 amino acids. Per the germline V gene, CDR1 is SQVTM and CDR2 is ANQGSEA. The CDR3 DNA reads TGCAGCGTTGAAGCTTCGGGGCGGGGGGGTGGCTACACCTTC. Translating it yields CSVEASGRGGGYTF.

This clonotype was seen many times. The chain employs TRBV5-3 and TRBJ2-1, with unresolved D. TRBV5-3 is given ORF status, its function remaining uncertain. With 2 bases removed from V and 0 bases from J, the gap between germline ends came to 12 bases. CDR3 length: 16 amino acids. CDR3 coding DNA: TGTGCCAGAAGCTTTGGGGTCCCGAGCTCCTACAATGAGCAGTTCTTC. Amino acids: CARSFGVPSSYNEQFF.

This clonotype turned up a few times. The chain employs TRBV5-6 and TRBJ2-1, with 11 bases lining up with TRBD2. The CDR3 totals 14 residues. Germline CDR1 is SGHDT and CDR2 is YYEEEE. V lost 3 bases and J lost 7; bases outside the gene matches: 3. Here the CDR3 reads CASSSGLAVNEQFF. The DNA of the CDR3 is TGTGCCAGCAGCTCGGGACTAGCGGTTAATGAGCAGTTCTTC.

The rearrangement links TRBV11-1 to TRBJ2-1, with D tentatively TRBD2 (6 bases). Germline CDR1 SGHAT, CDR2 FQDESV (reference sequence). V gave up 1 base and J gave up 4 bases, with 20 bases separating them. This CDR3 spans 18 amino acids. As DNA, the CDR3 is TGTGCCAGCAGCTTAGTAGGCGGGGCCGCTATCTTTTACAATGAGCAGTTCTTC. This sequence encodes CASSLVGGAAIFYNEQFF.

This clonotype was seen repeatedly, ten times or more. The rearrangement links TRBV10-2 to TRBJ2-7; D call uncertain. CDR1 and CDR2 from the germline V gene are WSHSY and SAAADI. This CDR3 spans 11 amino acids. V was trimmed by 0 bases and J by 4 bases, leaving 1 base between them. CDR3 amino acids: CASSESYEQYF. The CDR3 DNA is TGCGCCAGCAGTGAGTCGTACGAGCAGTACTTC.

This rearrangement joins TRBV7-2 to TRBJ2-7, with D tentatively TRBD1 or TRBD2 (5 bases each). Looked up from germline, CDR1 is SGHTA and CDR2 is FQGNSA. Trimming stripped 3 bases from V and 3 bases from J, with 12 bases between. The CDR3 is 14 residues long. The CDR3 loop reads CASSFGGTVYEQYF. The CDR3 region has the DNA TGTGCCAGCAGCTTCGGTGGGACGGTCTACGAGCAGTACTTC.

This clonotype turned up a few times. The chain combines TRBV2 with TRBJ2-1; D remains unclear. Trimming stripped 5 bases from V and 5 bases from J, with 10 bases between. Germline lookup yields CDR1 SNHLY and CDR2 FYNNEI. There are 13 residues in the CDR3. The CDR3 reads CASSWRSHNEQFF. The CDR3 DNA follows: TGTGCCAGCAGTTGGCGGAGCCACAATGAGCAGTTCTTC.

This clonotype has a count of ten or more. The genes are TRBV3-1 and TRBJ2-1; TRBD2 might be the D (6 bases). Trimming pared 0 bases from V and 2 bases from J, leaving 8 bases between. Germline V gives CDR1 LGHDT, CDR2 YNNKEL (reference sequence). CDR3 size: 15 residues. The CDR3 sequence: CASSQDSGAYNEQFF. In nucleotides, the CDR3 is TGTGCCAGCAGCCAAGATTCGGGGGCCTACAATGAGCAGTTCTTC.

Only one count was recorded for this clonotype. This chain links TRBV20-1 with TRBJ1-4, with unresolved D. Per germline, CDR1 DFQATT and CDR2 SNEGSKA (reference sequence). The CDR3 runs to 14 residues. The V gene lost 4 bases and the J gene lost 11 bases, with 20 bases spanning the gap. CDR3 sequence reads: CSATTSSNLGKLFF. CDR3 DNA sequence: TGCAGTGCTACCACATCATCAAATTTAGGGAAACTGTTTTTT.

This clonotype was observed a few times. The rearrangement uses TRBV29-1 and TRBJ1-2, with 7 bases fitting TRBD1. After removal of 7 bases from V and 4 bases from J, the junction contained 6 bases not matched to a gene. Per the germline V gene, CDR1 is SQVTM and CDR2 is ANQGSEA. The CDR3 runs to 12 residues. This CDR3 is CSARDSTYGYTF. CDR3 in DNA: TGCAGCGCCCGGGACAGTACCTATGGCTACACCTTC.